The clone carrying this TCR beta chain ranks as large. Its antigen is not identified. Documented time point: before preoperative PTX-NDP chemotherapy. Patients received paclitaxel-nedaplatin as preoperative chemotherapy before surgery. MiXCR was run by TCRdb on the PCR reads, yielding one entry per CDR3 protein. The data show about 16,000 distinct CDR3 sequences, approximately 50% seen once. CDR1 and CDR2 from the germline V gene are SGHTA and FQGNSA. V lost 4 bases to trimming and J lost 5 bases; unmatched junction nucleotides: 10. CDR3 length equals 16 residues. This sample was taken from a study of esophageal squamous cell carcinoma under preoperative chemotherapy. Study summary: TCR repertoires were profiled from both peripheral blood T cells and tumor-infiltrating lymphocytes. Study-level results: After treatment, tumor-infiltrating lymphocytes apparently came partly from blood T cells. Tumor-infiltrating lymphocytes showed no significant post-chemotherapy TCR diversity increase, unlike peripheral T cells.

The specimen was obtained from a patient given preoperative chemotherapy. The J gene is TRBJ2-7, the V gene TRBV7-2, with 11 bases matching TRBD1. The clonotype originates from a human donor with esophageal squamous cell carcinoma. The donor label of this sample is uncertain. The CDR3 loop is CASSWTGGPRRHEQYF. Here the CDR3 DNA reads TGTGCCAGCAGCTGGACAGGGGGCCCAAGACGGCACGAGCAGTACTTC.